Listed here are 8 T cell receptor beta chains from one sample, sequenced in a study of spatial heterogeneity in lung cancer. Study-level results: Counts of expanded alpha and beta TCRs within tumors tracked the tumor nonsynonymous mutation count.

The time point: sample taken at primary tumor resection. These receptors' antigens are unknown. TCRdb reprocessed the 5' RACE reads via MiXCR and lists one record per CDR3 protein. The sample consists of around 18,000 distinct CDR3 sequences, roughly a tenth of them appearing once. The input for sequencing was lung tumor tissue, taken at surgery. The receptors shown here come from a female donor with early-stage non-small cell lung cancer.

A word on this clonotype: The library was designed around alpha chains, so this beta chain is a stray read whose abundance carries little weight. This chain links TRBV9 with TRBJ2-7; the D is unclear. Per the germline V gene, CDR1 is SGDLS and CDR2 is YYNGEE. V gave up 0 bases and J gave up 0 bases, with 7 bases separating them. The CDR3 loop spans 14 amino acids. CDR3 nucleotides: TGTGCCAGCAGCGTAGGGGCCACCTCCTACGAGCAGTACTTC. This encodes CASSVGATSYEQYF.

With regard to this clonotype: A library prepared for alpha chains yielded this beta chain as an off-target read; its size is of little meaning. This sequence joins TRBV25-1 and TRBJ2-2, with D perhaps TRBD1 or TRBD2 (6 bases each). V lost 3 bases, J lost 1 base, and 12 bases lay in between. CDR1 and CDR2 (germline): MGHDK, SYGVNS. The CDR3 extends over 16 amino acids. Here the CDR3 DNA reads TGTGCCAGCAGTGACAGCAGGGGACTGAACACCGGGGAGCTGTTTTTT. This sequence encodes CASSDSRGLNTGELFF.

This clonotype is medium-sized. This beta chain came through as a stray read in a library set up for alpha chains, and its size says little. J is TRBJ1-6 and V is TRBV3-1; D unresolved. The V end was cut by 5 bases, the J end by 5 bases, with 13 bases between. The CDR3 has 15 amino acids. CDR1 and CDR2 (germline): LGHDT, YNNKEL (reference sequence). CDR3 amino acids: CASSATGGDNSPLHF. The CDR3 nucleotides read TGTGCCAGCAGCGCCACCGGCGGGGATAATTCACCCCTCCACTTT.

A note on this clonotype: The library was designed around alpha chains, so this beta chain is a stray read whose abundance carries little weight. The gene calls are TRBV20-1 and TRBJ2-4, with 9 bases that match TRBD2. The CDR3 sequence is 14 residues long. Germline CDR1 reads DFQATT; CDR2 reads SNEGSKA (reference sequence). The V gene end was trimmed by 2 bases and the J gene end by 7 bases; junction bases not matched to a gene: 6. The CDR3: CSARISGGNNIQYF. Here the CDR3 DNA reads TGCAGTGCTAGAATAAGCGGGGGGAATAACATTCAGTACTTC.

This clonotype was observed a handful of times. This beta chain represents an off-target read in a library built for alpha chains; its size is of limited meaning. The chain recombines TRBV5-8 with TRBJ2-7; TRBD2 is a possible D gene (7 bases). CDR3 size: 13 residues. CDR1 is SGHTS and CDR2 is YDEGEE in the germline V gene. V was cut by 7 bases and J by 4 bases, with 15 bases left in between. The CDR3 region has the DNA TGTGCCAGCGGTGTCGGGGGGCGGTACGAGCAGTACTTC. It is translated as CASGVGGRYEQYF.

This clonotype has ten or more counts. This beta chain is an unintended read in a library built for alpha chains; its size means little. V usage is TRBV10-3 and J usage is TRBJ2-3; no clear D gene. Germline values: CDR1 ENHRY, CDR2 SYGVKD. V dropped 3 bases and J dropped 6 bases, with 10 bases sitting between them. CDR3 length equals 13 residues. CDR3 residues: CAISDGRWDTQYF. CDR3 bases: TGTGCCATCAGTGACGGGCGGTGGGATACGCAGTATTTT.

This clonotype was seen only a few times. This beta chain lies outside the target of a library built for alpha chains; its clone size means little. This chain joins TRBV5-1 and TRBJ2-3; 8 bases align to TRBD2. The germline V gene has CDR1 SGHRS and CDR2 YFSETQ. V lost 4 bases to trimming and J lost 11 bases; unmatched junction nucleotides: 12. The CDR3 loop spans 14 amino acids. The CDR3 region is CASSPSGSLSGQYF. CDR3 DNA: TGCGCCAGCAGCCCGAGCGGGAGCTTGTCAGGGCAGTATTTT.

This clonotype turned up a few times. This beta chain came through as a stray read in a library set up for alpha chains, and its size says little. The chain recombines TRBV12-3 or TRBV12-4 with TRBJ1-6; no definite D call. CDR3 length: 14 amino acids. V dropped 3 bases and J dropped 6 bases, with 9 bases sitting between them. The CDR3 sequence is CASSFKGGNSPLHF. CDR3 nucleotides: TGTGCCAGCAGTTTCAAGGGAGGTAATTCACCCCTCCACTTT.